A single sample is the source of the 15 T cell receptor beta chains below, sequenced in a study of blood T cell repertoires in COVID-19. Sequencing used immunoSEQ multiplex PCR; TCRdb keeps in-frame clones, though not all of them. The data contain 30,000 to 50,000 clones, 87% of them seen just once; the ten biggest clones take up around 24%. The material sequenced was peripheral blood. These receptors came from a man aged 50 to 60 with active or convalescent COVID-19.

The J gene is TRBJ2-5, the V gene TRBV7-3, with D uncertain. Trimming left V 2 bases short and J 5 bases short, with 3 bases between. CDR3 length equals 11 residues. Per germline, CDR1 SGHTA and CDR2 FQGTGA. The CDR3: CASSLQETQYF. CDR3 DNA: TGTGCCAGCAGCTTACAGGAGACCCAGTACTTC.

The J gene is TRBJ2-1, the V gene TRBV5-4, with 12 nucleotides matching TRBD2. Germline-derived CDR1 and CDR2 are SGHNT and YYREEE (reference sequence). V gave up 4 bases and J gave up 2 bases; unmatched junction bases: 4. The CDR3 is made up of 16 amino acids. CDR3 sequence reads: CASSAGLAGPYNEQFF. CDR3 nucleotides: TGTGCCAGCAGCGCCGGACTAGCGGGACCCTACAATGAGCAGTTCTTC.

The chain uses TRBV29-1 and TRBJ1-1, with 10 bases fitting TRBD1. The length of the CDR3 is 14 residues. Looked up from germline, CDR1 is SQVTM and CDR2 is ANQGSEA. The ends lost 3 bases at V and 1 base at J; junction bases unmatched: 2. CDR3 sequence reads: CSVEGQGRNTEAFF. In DNA form, the CDR3 reads TGCAGCGTTGAGGGACAGGGGAGGAACACTGAAGCTTTCTTT.

The V and J genes are TRBV7-9 and TRBJ1-5, with D perhaps TRBD1 (6 bases). V was clipped by 5 bases and J by 5 bases, with 16 bases between them. Germline CDR1 is SEHNR and CDR2 is FQNEAQ (reference sequence). The CDR3 covers 15 residues. CDR3 amino acids: CASSETQAGDQPQHF. The CDR3 nucleotides read TGTGCCAGCAGCGAGACACAGGCAGGGGATCAGCCCCAGCATTTT.

This chain uses TRBV6-5 with TRBJ1-2, with D unresolved. The CDR3 runs to 11 residues. Germline V gene sequence: CDR1 MNHEY, CDR2 SVGAGI. The V end was cut by 5 bases, the J end by 4 bases, with 5 bases between. In nucleotides, the CDR3 is TGTGCCAGCAGTATCGGCTATGGCTACACCTTC. This codes for CASSIGYGYTF.

This chain connects TRBV19 to TRBJ2-3, with D possibly TRBD2 on 6 matching bases. Looked up from germline, CDR1 is LNHDA and CDR2 is SQIVND (reference sequence). Between the trimmed V and J ends, which lost 7 bases and 1 base, there was a span of 12 bases. CDR3 length: 14 amino acids. The CDR3 DNA reads as TGTGCCAGTAAGGATCCGGGGGGCACAGATACGCAGTATTTT. As protein: CASKDPGGTDTQYF.

The rearrangement uses TRBV9 and TRBJ2-2; unclear D gene. The CDR3 spans 14 residues. Trimming took off 4 bases at V and 5 bases at J, with 12 bases between the two ends. Germline V gene lookup returns CDR1 SGDLS and CDR2 YYNGEE. The CDR3 region is CASSPSFETGELFF. CDR3 sequence (DNA): TGTGCCAGCAGCCCCTCGTTTGAGACCGGGGAGCTGTTTTTT.

The chain links TRBV2 to TRBJ2-3, with 8 bases matching TRBD1. The ends lost 5 bases at V and 0 bases at J; junction bases unmatched: 4. The CDR3 is 15 residues long. CDR1 is SNHLY and CDR2 is FYNNEI in the germline V gene. The chain's CDR3 is CASSLTGASTDTQYF. The DNA for the CDR3 is TGTGCCAGCAGTTTGACAGGGGCCAGCACAGATACGCAGTATTTT.

This chain uses TRBV5-4 with TRBJ2-1, with 14 bases identical to TRBD2. The CDR3 sequence is 14 residues long. CDR1 SGHNT and CDR2 YYREEE come from the germline V gene (reference sequence). V shed 4 bases and J 10 bases; nucleotides not matched to a gene: 4. DNA for the CDR3: TGTGCCAGCAGCACGGGACTAGCGGGAGCAGAGCAGTTCTTC. Amino acids: CASSTGLAGAEQFF.

The chain links TRBV7-9 to TRBJ2-3; D might be TRBD2 (5 bases). Trimming left V 3 bases short and J 4 bases short, with 11 bases between. The CDR3 is made up of 14 amino acids. Germline V lookup: CDR1 SEHNR, CDR2 FQNEAQ (reference sequence). The CDR3 DNA reads TGTGCCAGCAGCTTCGGGCGGGTGGCAGATACGCAGTATTTT. Translated: CASSFGRVADTQYF.

DNA of the CDR3: TGTGCCAGCTCGACAGCGTACTCCTACGAGCAGTACGTC. Residues: CASSTAYSYEQYV. The chain employs TRBV7-2 and TRBJ2-7; TRBD1 might be the D (5 bases). The CDR3 has 13 residues. V lost 8 bases and J lost 0, with 11 bases in between. Germline V gives CDR1 SGHTA, CDR2 FQGNSA.

For the CDR3, the DNA is TGTGCCAGCTCACCATTCAGACGGACTGTAGCCAAAAACATTCAGTACTTC. Translated: CASSPFRRTVAKNIQYF. The V and J genes are TRBV18 and TRBJ2-4, with D perhaps matching TRBD2 (5 bases). The CDR3 sequence is 17 residues long. Germline V gene data show CDR1 as KGHSH and CDR2 as LQKENI. Trimming shortened V by 2 bases and J by 0 bases, and 14 bases separated the two germline ends.

This chain links TRBV6-6 with TRBJ1-4, with 9 bases aligning to TRBD1. There are 16 residues in the CDR3. The ends lost 0 bases at V and 3 bases at J; junction bases unmatched: 2. Germline lookup yields CDR1 MNHNY and CDR2 SVGAGI (reference sequence). Written as DNA, the CDR3 is TGTGCCAGCAGTTACTCACAGGGGGCGGCTAATGAAAAACTGTTTTTT. This sequence encodes CASSYSQGAANEKLFF.

The chain is built from TRBV5-4 and TRBJ2-6; D is unresolved. The CDR3 has 15 amino acids. V shed 4 bases and J shed 1 base, with 9 bases lying between them. The germline V gene encodes CDR1 SGHNT and CDR2 YYREEE (reference sequence). The CDR3 DNA reads TGTGCCAGCAGCAGTGGAGAATCTGGGGCCAACGTCCTGACTTTC. It yields the protein CASSSGESGANVLTF.

This clone occurred a few times. The gene calls are TRBV29-1 and TRBJ1-4; tentative D call: TRBD1 (6 bases). Trimming left V 4 bases short and J 12 bases short, with 18 bases between. This CDR3 region has 13 residues. Germline V lookup: CDR1 SQVTM, CDR2 ANQGSEA. The CDR3, as DNA: TGCAGCGTTGGAGGGGTAGCAGGGGAAGAACTGTTTTTT. Protein: CSVGGVAGEELFF.